The 23 T cell receptor beta chains below all came from one sample that was sequenced in a study of OX40 agonist ivuxolimab in advanced cancers. TCRdb keeps only in-frame clones here, not all; method: immunoSEQ multiplex PCR. The sample gives more than 70,000 clones, about 90% of which show up once; roughly 1.6% is in the top ten. The sequenced sample was CD4+ or CD8+ T cells sorted from blood, obtained in a trial of the OX40 agonist ivuxolimab. Source of these receptors: an adult with an advanced solid tumor such as melanoma, head and neck, liver or kidney cancer.

The chain joins TRBV29-1 to TRBJ2-7, with D maybe TRBD2 (7 bases). CDR3 length equals 13 residues. Germline V lookup: CDR1 SQVTM, CDR2 ANQGSEA. Between the trimmed V and J ends, which lost 6 bases and 4 bases, there was a span of 16 bases. In nucleotides, the CDR3 is TGCAGCGTCGGATCGCGGGGGACATACGAGCAGTACTTC. Translation: CSVGSRGTYEQYF.

The chain recombines TRBV5-1 with TRBJ2-5; no reliable D call. Trimming removed 0 bases at V and 1 base at J, with 7 bases between. CDR1 is SGHRS and CDR2 is YFSETQ in the germline V gene. The CDR3 runs to 14 residues. The DNA of the CDR3 is TGCGCCAGCAGCTTGGGTGACACCCAAGAGACCCAGTACTTC. Encoded protein: CASSLGDTQETQYF. Full variable domain (rest looked up from reference TRBV5-1 and TRBJ2-5): KAGVTQTPRYLIKTRGQQVTLSCSPISGHRSVSWYQQTPGQGLQFLFEYFSETQRNKGNFPGRFSGRQFSNSRSEMNVSTLELGDSALYLCASSLGDTQETQYFGPGTRLLVL.

The chain links TRBV30 to TRBJ2-7; D possibly corresponds to TRBD2 (6 bases). Per germline, CDR1 GTSNPN and CDR2 SVGIG (reference sequence). V was cut by 3 bases and J by 2 bases, with 11 bases left in between. This CDR3 comprises 13 residues. The CDR3 loop reads CAWRTGLTYEQYF. The CDR3 DNA is TGTGCCTGGAGAACGGGACTCACCTACGAGCAGTACTTC.

This clone has a handful of counts. This chain uses TRBV7-9 with TRBJ2-6, with 12 bases aligning to TRBD2. Germline-derived CDR1 and CDR2 are SEHNR and FQNEAQ (reference sequence). With V trimmed by 1 base and J by 2 bases, 6 bases remained unmatched. The CDR3 is 19 amino acids. Here the CDR3 reads CASSLEWSSGRAGANVLTF. In nucleotides, the CDR3 is TGTGCCAGCAGCTTAGAATGGTCTAGCGGGAGGGCTGGGGCCAACGTCCTGACTTTC.

The V and J genes are TRBV4-3 and TRBJ2-3; 7 positions match TRBD2. The length of the CDR3 is 14 residues. CDR1 and CDR2 (germline): LGHNA, YSLEER. V was clipped by 1 base and J by 5 bases; unmatched bases: 3. CDR3 coding DNA: TGCGCCAGCAGCCAAGGACCGGGGGGAGATACGCAGTATTTT. It translates to CASSQGPGGDTQYF.

The chain joins TRBV21-1 to TRBJ1-1; TRBD1, the table's D call, lacks a check against the DNA. TRBV21-1 is shown as a pseudogene. This CDR3 comprises 16 residues. CDR3 in DNA: TGTGCCAGCTTTGGGGACAGATACTTCCTAAACACTGAAGCTTTCTTT. Translating it yields CASFGDRYFLNTEAFF.

The rearrangement uses TRBV19 and TRBJ1-3; weak D call: TRBD1 (5 bases). V was shortened by 5 bases and J by 5 bases, with 13 bases between the two germline ends. The CDR3 spans 14 residues. Germline values: CDR1 LNHDA, CDR2 SQIVND (reference sequence). The CDR3 reads CASSPPDTRNTIYF. CDR3 DNA: TGTGCCAGTAGTCCACCGGACACCAGAAACACCATATATTTT.

The V call is TRBV5-1, the J call TRBJ2-5; 10 bases line up with TRBD2. The CDR3 loop spans 16 amino acids. V lost 4 bases and J lost 2; bases outside the gene matches: 8. Germline values: CDR1 SGHRS, CDR2 YFSETQ. In DNA, the CDR3 is TGCGCCAGCAGCCGTGAACTAGCGGGGTTGCAAGAGACCCAGTACTTC. This gives the protein CASSRELAGLQETQYF.

The table lists this clone with a count of one. V usage is TRBV7-6 and J usage is TRBJ2-7, with D possibly being TRBD1 (5 bases). The CDR3 runs to 15 residues. The V end lost 5 bases, the J end lost 6 bases, and 20 bases lay between the germline ends. Germline V gene lookup returns CDR1 SGHVS and CDR2 FNYEAQ. The CDR3 spells CASSAIDGAAGEQYF. As DNA, the CDR3 is TGTGCCAGCAGCGCTATAGATGGGGCTGCCGGCGAGCAGTACTTC.

The CDR3 DNA reads as TGTGCCAGCGGGACAGTTGAGCTGTTTTTT. Residues: CASGTVELFF. This chain links TRBV2 with TRBJ2-2, with 7 bases fitting TRBD1. This CDR3 contains 10 residues. Per germline, CDR1 SNHLY and CDR2 FYNNEI. Unmatched junction bases numbered 2, after V lost 8 bases and J lost 11 bases.

J is TRBJ2-5 and V is TRBV5-4, with 14 bases lining up with TRBD2. The CDR3 is 17 amino acids. The V gene end was trimmed by 4 bases and the J gene end by 5 bases; junction bases not matched to a gene: 10. Germline CDR1 SGHNT, CDR2 YYREEE (reference sequence). CDR3 in DNA: TGTGCCAGCAGCCTACCGGGACTAGCGGGAGTACGGGAGACCCAGTACTTC. Protein: CASSLPGLAGVRETQYF.

The chain joins TRBV11-3 to TRBJ1-2, with D hard to call. The CDR3 runs 14 residues. Germline CDR1 SGHNT, CDR2 YENEEA. Trimming pared 5 bases from V and 8 bases from J, leaving 18 bases between. This chain's CDR3 is CASSIAGIRGGYTF. Here the CDR3 DNA reads TGTGCCAGCAGCATTGCGGGGATTCGGGGAGGCTACACCTTC.

The chain employs TRBV18 and TRBJ2-5, with D unclear. CDR3 length: 13 residues. Deletions cut 2 bases from V and 5 bases from J, with 9 bases between. Looked up from germline, CDR1 is KGHSH and CDR2 is LQKENI. The CDR3 DNA reads TGTGCCAGCTCACCAGCCGGTAGGGAGACCCAGTACTTC. Translating it yields CASSPAGRETQYF.

This chain connects TRBV28 to TRBJ2-1, with a possible D match to TRBD2 (5 bases). The germline gives CDR1 MDHEN, CDR2 SYDVKM. This CDR3 is built from 15 residues. Trimming cost V 10 bases and J 0 bases, with 16 bases left between them. The CDR3 spells CATGNEAVSYNEQFF. CDR3 sequence (DNA): TGTGCCACCGGAAACGAAGCGGTCTCCTACAATGAGCAGTTCTTC.

The genes are TRBV19 and TRBJ1-1, with D maybe TRBD1 (6 bases). CDR3 size: 13 residues. From germline, CDR1 is LNHDA and CDR2 SQIVND (reference sequence). V lost 5 bases to trimming and J lost 3 bases, with 10 bases between them. The CDR3 DNA reads as TGTGCCAGTAGTCGGGGGGCGTACACTGAAGCTTTCTTT. Residues: CASSRGAYTEAFF. Variable domain in full (rest from reference TRBV19 and TRBJ1-1): DGGITQSPKYLFRKEGQNVTLSCEQNLNHDAMYWYRQDPGQGLRLIYYSQIVNDFQKGDIAEGYSVSREKKESFPLTVTSAQKNPTAFYLCASSRGAYTEAFFGQGTRLTVV.

The rearrangement joins TRBV5-6 to TRBJ2-3; 7 bases match TRBD1. The germline CDR1 and CDR2 sequences are SGHDT and YYEEEE. The junction had 14 bases not matched to a gene; V was cut back by 1 base and J by 0 bases. The CDR3 runs 19 residues. The CDR3 DNA sequence: TGTGCCAGCAGCTTGATGGGGGTTAGGGGACAGACTAGCACAGATACGCAGTATTTT. This gives the protein CASSLMGVRGQTSTDTQYF. The full variable domain, with the rest looked up from reference TRBV5-6 and TRBJ2-3, is DAGVTQSPTHLIKTRGQQVTLRCSPKSGHDTVSWYQQALGQGPQFIFQYYEEEERQRGNFPDRFSGHQFPNYSSELNVNALLLGDSALYLCASSLMGVRGQTSTDTQYFGPGTRLTVL.

CDR3 sequence: CASSFPGGRYEQYF. The CDR3 DNA reads as TGTGCCAGCAGTTTCCCAGGGGGCAGGTACGAGCAGTACTTC. V gene TRBV28 combines with J gene TRBJ2-7; the match to TRBD1 covers 8 bases. This CDR3 has 14 amino acids. V was pared by 3 bases and J by 4 bases, with 5 bases of the junction left unmatched. CDR1 is MDHEN and CDR2 is SYDVKM in the germline V gene.

Details on this clone: Other DNA sequences in this specimen translate into the identical CDR3. The chain couples TRBV5-1 to TRBJ1-1, with TRBD1 matching 12 bases. This CDR3 has 16 residues. Germline CDR1 and CDR2: SGHRS and YFSETQ. V shed 3 bases, J shed 0 bases, and the junction held 3 bases outside the gene matches. The DNA for the CDR3 is TGCGCCAGCAGCTCAGGGACAGGGGGCATGAACACTGAAGCTTTCTTT. As protein: CASSSGTGGMNTEAFF.

The chain uses TRBV9 and TRBJ2-4; D not certain. Germline values: CDR1 SGDLS, CDR2 YYNGEE. Trimming left V 1 base short and J 8 bases short, with 10 bases between. The CDR3 is made up of 13 amino acids. The CDR3 reads CASSVLPMDIQYF. The CDR3 DNA follows: TGTGCCAGCAGCGTACTTCCGATGGACATTCAGTACTTC.

The rearrangement joins TRBV5-5 to TRBJ1-5; D is perhaps TRBD1 (5 bases). This CDR3 comprises 16 residues. Germline CDR1 reads SGHKS; CDR2 reads YYEKEE (reference sequence). Trimming took off 0 bases at V and 0 bases at J, with 10 bases between the two ends. This CDR3 is CASSLAGPYSNQPQHF. In DNA, the CDR3 is TGTGCCAGCAGCTTGGCAGGGCCCTATAGCAATCAGCCCCAGCATTTT.

The chain combines TRBV6-1 with TRBJ2-1; tentatively, D is TRBD2 (5 bases). The CDR3 contains 15 residues. CDR1 and CDR2 from the germline V gene are MNHNS and SASEGT. V lost 3 bases to trimming and J lost 4 bases, with 13 bases between them. The CDR3 DNA is TGTGCCAGCAGTGAGGAAGCGGTCGTTTACAATGAGCAGTTCTTC. Its protein product is CASSEEAVVYNEQFF.

The genes are TRBV11-2 and TRBJ2-7; D not resolved. CDR1 SGHAT and CDR2 FQNNGV come from the germline V gene. V lost 5 bases to trimming and J lost 6 bases, with 8 bases between them. The CDR3 extends over 11 amino acids. CDR3 region: CASSPLTEQYF. DNA of the CDR3: TGTGCCAGCAGCCCTCTTACCGAGCAGTACTTC.

This sequence joins TRBV2 and TRBJ1-1; 9 bases fit TRBD1. J was trimmed by 1 base and V by 5 bases; bases with no gene match: 8. Germline CDR1 is SNHLY and CDR2 is FYNNEI. This CDR3 is built from 16 residues. CDR3 nucleotides: TGTGCCAGCAGTCAAAGGCTGGGACAGGGGAACACTGAAGCTTTCTTT. As protein: CASSQRLGQGNTEAFF.